A few counts support the clone carrying this T cell receptor beta chain. Those enrolled in Seattle joined during active infection and were followed longitudinally afterward. The data belong to a study of blood T cell repertoires in COVID-19. Under the authors' procedure: Reference gene primer amplification in the assay estimated nucleated cell counts. The protocol was immunoSEQ multiplex PCR, while the TCRdb copy is restricted to in-frame clones and leaves out a portion. The D gene and trimming were derived from the DNA, and the V and J assignments and clone size from that table. The profile covers roughly 180,000 clones, with roughly 76% appearing a single time and 8% to 13% taken by the ten largest. CDR3 length: 15 amino acids. Trimming cost V 5 bases and J 9 bases; bases outside gene matches: 11. Germline CDR1 is MNHEY and CDR2 is SVGAGI.

Specimen: peripheral blood. The sequence came from a woman between 40 and 55 years old with COVID-19, enrolled during active disease. This chain links TRBV6-5 with TRBJ2-1; 9 nucleotides align to TRBD2. The CDR3 nucleotides read TGTGCCAGCAGTCCCAGCGGGAGGCCGTCCGGTGAGCAGTTCTTC. Encoded protein: CASSPSGRPSGEQFF.